This passage covers 26 T cell receptor beta chains from one sample sequenced in a study of cytomegalovirus exposure and HLA in healthy donors. Primers: 60 Vbeta forward and 13 Jbeta reverse. Clones were sequenced by immunoSEQ multiplex PCR, and TCRdb holds only the in-frame ones, with some missing. The sample has tens of thousands of clones, around three quarters seen once. Sequences were obtained from PBMCs. Receptor source: a male donor in good health and CMV-seronegative.

The CDR3 loop reads CASSPGLAGYNEQFF. The CDR3, as DNA: TGCGCCAGCAGCCCGGGACTAGCGGGCTACAATGAGCAGTTCTTC. The J gene is TRBJ2-1, the V gene TRBV4-3; 12 nucleotides match TRBD2. The junction had 1 base not matched to a gene; V was cut back by 4 bases and J by 3 bases. This CDR3 has 15 amino acids. CDR1 and CDR2 (germline): LGHNA, YSLEER.

The chain carries TRBV9 and TRBJ2-7; D unresolved. The CDR3 runs 13 residues. V lost 4 bases and J 7 bases, leaving 15 bases between the germline ends. In germline, CDR1 is SGDLS, CDR2 YYNGEE. The CDR3 region is CASSPPNPGEQYF. In DNA, the CDR3 is TGTGCCAGCAGCCCTCCTAATCCCGGGGAGCAGTACTTC. The variable domain in full, with the rest retrieved from reference TRBV9 and TRBJ2-7, is DSGVTQTPKHLITATGQRVTLRCSPRSGDLSVYWYQQSLDQGLQFLIQYYNGEERAKGNILERFSAQQFPDLHSELNLSSLELGDSALYFCASSPPNPGEQYFGPGTRLTVT.

The chain is built from TRBV5-6 and TRBJ2-3; TRBD1 agrees at 7 bases. Trimming at V came to 4 bases and at J to 9 bases, leaving 8 bases not matched to a gene. Per germline, CDR1 SGHDT and CDR2 YYEEEE. The CDR3 covers 13 residues. The CDR3 here is CASSIGGSDTQYF. The CDR3 nucleotides are TGTGCCAGCAGCATAGGGGGCTCCGACACGCAGTATTTT. Full variable domain (remainder filled in from reference TRBV5-6 and TRBJ2-3): DAGVTQSPTHLIKTRGQQVTLRCSPKSGHDTVSWYQQALGQGPQFIFQYYEEEERQRGNFPDRFSGHQFPNYSSELNVNALLLGDSALYLCASSIGGSDTQYFGPGTRLTVL.

Details on this clone: An end of the junction differs from the germline gene, which may be a read error. The chain combines TRBV5-1 with TRBJ1-5; TRBD1 matches 8 bases. The CDR3 extends over 15 amino acids. Per the germline V gene, CDR1 is SGHRS and CDR2 is YFSETQ. CDR3 sequence reads: CASSQGTGQNQPQNF. For the CDR3, the DNA is TGCGCCAGCAGCCAGGGGACAGGACAGAATCAGCCCCAGAATTTT.

The genes are TRBV7-2 and TRBJ2-7, with a weak D call TRBD2 (5 bases). The CDR3 is 14 amino acids. Germline V gives CDR1 SGHTA, CDR2 FQGNSA. The ends were cut back, 2 bases at V and 2 bases at J, with 10 bases in the middle. DNA of the CDR3: TGTGCCAGCAGCTTAAGCGGTCCGACCTACGAGCAGTACTTC. This codes for CASSLSGPTYEQYF.

The V gene is TRBV4-1, the J gene TRBJ1-1, with D possibly being TRBD1 (5 bases). The CDR3 runs to 13 residues. V was shortened by 1 base and J by 6 bases, with 9 bases between the two germline ends. The germline V gene encodes CDR1 MGHRA and CDR2 YSYEKL. The CDR3 DNA reads as TGCGCCAGCAGCCAAGCGTCGGGGGCTGAAGCTTTCTTT. This translates into CASSQASGAEAFF.

Remarks on this clone: At one of its ends the junction is not consistent with the germline gene, which may arise from a read error. The V and J genes are TRBV5-1 and TRBJ1-2; D might be TRBD1 (6 bases). The germline CDR1 and CDR2 sequences are SGHRS and YFSETQ. The CDR3 consists of 17 residues. CDR3 in DNA: TGCGCCAGCAGCCAGGACAGCCTCCGGGGGGTTAACTATGGCTACCCCTTC. Translating gives CASSQDSLRGVNYGYPF.

To note about this clone: At one end the junction does not follow the germline gene, possibly because of a read error. This sample includes further DNA sequences coding for the same CDR3. The chain has TRBV2 and TRBJ1-3; 9 bases fit TRBD1. The germline V gene has CDR1 SNHLY and CDR2 FYNNEI. The CDR3 runs 16 residues. This chain's CDR3 is CASSEGQGNSGNTIYF. As DNA, the CDR3 is TGTGCCAGCAGCGAAGGACAGGGGAACTCTGGAAACACCATATATTTT. Based on the CDR3 plus reference TRBV2 and TRBJ1-3, the full variable domain is EPEVTQTPSHQVTQMGQEVILRCVPISNHLYFYWYRQILGQKVEFLVSFYNNEISEKSEIFDDQFSVERPDGSNFTLKIRSTKLEDSAMYFCASSEGQGNSGNTIYFGEGSWLTVV.

This clone is a singleton in its sample. The chain is built from TRBV14 and TRBJ1-4; D is unresolved. This CDR3 is built from 16 residues. Germline V CDR1 and CDR2: SGHDN, FVKESK. V gave up 1 base and J gave up 7 bases, with 16 bases separating them. The CDR3 here is CASSQATGVLGEKLFF. CDR3 nucleotide sequence: TGTGCCAGCAGCCAAGCCACCGGAGTTCTCGGTGAAAAACTGTTTTTT.

The rearrangement joins TRBV5-1 to TRBJ2-3; D is perhaps TRBD2 (6 bases). CDR3 length: 16 residues. V lost 0 bases to trimming and J lost 5 bases, with 16 bases between them. Germline CDR1 is SGHRS and CDR2 is YFSETQ. The chain's CDR3 is CASSLEGGGKRDTQYF. Written as DNA, the CDR3 is TGCGCCAGCAGCTTGGAAGGTGGGGGGAAGAGAGATACGCAGTATTTT.

The chain is built from TRBV6-6 and TRBJ2-1; possibly TRBD2 for D (5 bases). The CDR3 is made up of 13 amino acids. The germline V and J ends were trimmed by 0 bases and 6 bases, with 6 bases remaining between them. Germline values: CDR1 MNHNY, CDR2 SVGAGI (reference sequence). In DNA form, the CDR3 reads TGTGCCAGCAGTTACTCGAGGGTCAATGAGCAGTTCTTC. This sequence encodes CASSYSRVNEQFF.

The chain combines TRBV2 with TRBJ1-1; TRBD1 agrees at 10 bases. The CDR3 covers 15 residues. Germline V gene lookup returns CDR1 SNHLY and CDR2 FYNNEI. V dropped 5 bases and J dropped 3; count of bases not matched to a gene: 6. The CDR3 loop reads CASSPVDRGDTEAFF. Written as DNA, the CDR3 is TGTGCCAGCAGTCCTGTGGACAGGGGGGACACTGAAGCTTTCTTT.

The rearrangement joins TRBV7-2 to TRBJ1-5; D call uncertain. The germline CDR1 and CDR2 sequences are SGHTA and FQGNSA. V was clipped by 4 bases and J by 3 bases, with 10 bases between them. CDR3 size: 14 residues. In DNA, the CDR3 is TGTGCCAGCAGCTCCCGGGTCCCCAATCAGCCCCAGCATTTT. Protein product: CASSSRVPNQPQHF.

The J gene is TRBJ2-3, the V gene TRBV5-4; the match to TRBD1 covers 9 bases. This CDR3 comprises 16 residues. Unmatched junction bases numbered 6, after V lost 2 bases and J lost 2 bases. Germline assignment: CDR1 SGHNT and CDR2 YYREEE (reference sequence). DNA for the CDR3: TGTGCCAGCAGCTTATCCGGGACAGGGTTCACAGATACGCAGTATTTT. Translating it yields CASSLSGTGFTDTQYF.

V and J are TRBV19 and TRBJ1-5, with 9 bases that match TRBD1. With V trimmed by 1 base and J by 8 bases, 9 bases remained unmatched. The CDR3 contains 16 residues. CDR1 LNHDA and CDR2 SQIVND come from the germline V gene (reference sequence). This chain's CDR3 is CASSIGGDRVSKPQHF. The CDR3 nucleotides are TGTGCCAGTAGTATAGGAGGGGACAGGGTTTCTAAGCCCCAGCATTTT.

The CDR3 loop is CASSLGGTGGPDTQYF. CDR3 nucleotides: TGTGCCAGCAGCTTGGGTGGGACAGGGGGCCCAGATACGCAGTATTTT. The gene calls are TRBV5-4 and TRBJ2-3, with 12 bases fitting TRBD1. Germline values: CDR1 SGHNT, CDR2 YYREEE (reference sequence). With V trimmed by 0 bases and J by 4 bases, 3 bases remained unmatched. The CDR3 spans 16 residues. Variable domain in full (rest from reference TRBV5-4 and TRBJ2-3): ETGVTQSPTHLIKTRGQQVTLRCSSQSGHNTVSWYQQALGQGPQFIFQYYREEENGRGNFPPRFSGLQFPNYSSELNVNALELDDSALYLCASSLGGTGGPDTQYFGPGTRLTVL.

This clone came up a few times. CDR3 bases: TGTGCCACAACCAAGAGCTCCTACAATGAGCAGTTCTTC. As protein: CATTKSSYNEQFF. The gene calls are TRBV25-1 and TRBJ2-1; D unclear. The CDR3 is 13 amino acids. V gave up 10 bases and J gave up 0 bases, with 10 bases separating them. Per the germline V gene, CDR1 is MGHDK and CDR2 is SYGVNS.

The chain couples TRBV7-9 to TRBJ2-5; 8 bases are a match to TRBD2. This CDR3 spans 18 amino acids. Per germline, CDR1 SEHNR and CDR2 FQNEAQ (reference sequence). The J segment lost 1 base and the V segment lost 7 bases, leaving 17 bases of the junction unmatched. The CDR3 loop is CASISGLFSGELQETQYF. In DNA, the CDR3 is TGTGCCAGCATCTCGGGTTTATTTAGCGGGGAGCTCCAAGAGACCCAGTACTTC.

The rearrangement links TRBV4-3 to TRBJ2-7, with D unresolved. The CDR3 runs to 14 residues. Trimming stripped 1 base from V and 3 bases from J, with 10 bases between. Germline V gene sequence: CDR1 LGHNA, CDR2 YSLEER. CDR3 in amino acids: CASSQVRSNYEQYF. DNA of the CDR3: TGCGCCAGCAGCCAAGTCCGGAGTAACTACGAGCAGTACTTC.

The gene calls are TRBV7-9 and TRBJ2-7; 11 nucleotides align to TRBD2. The CDR3 totals 13 residues. Germline V gives CDR1 SEHNR, CDR2 FQNEAQ (reference sequence). Germline trimming cut 5 bases from V and 7 bases from J; bases unmatched to any gene: 4. The CDR3: CASSPRLAGEQYF. The CDR3 DNA reads as TGTGCCAGCAGCCCCCGACTAGCGGGGGAGCAGTACTTC.

This clone was counted a single time. The chain combines TRBV7-9 with TRBJ2-7; D is unclear. CDR1 is SEHNR and CDR2 is FQNEAQ in the germline V gene (reference sequence). The CDR3 contains 14 residues. Trimming shortened V by 1 base and J by 4 bases, and 11 bases separated the two germline ends. The CDR3 here is CASSLEFQSYEQYF. CDR3 coding DNA: TGTGCCAGCAGCTTAGAGTTTCAGTCATACGAGCAGTACTTC.

The rearrangement links TRBV11-2 to TRBJ2-5, with D possibly matching TRBD1 (7 bases). Germline CDR1 reads SGHAT; CDR2 reads FQNNGV. V was trimmed by 5 bases and J by 4 bases, leaving 17 bases between them. The CDR3 extends over 15 amino acids. The DNA for the CDR3 is TGTGCCAGCAGCCCGCGGGACAGCTCGGGAGAGACCCAGTACTTC. This sequence encodes CASSPRDSSGETQYF.

J is TRBJ2-3 and V is TRBV6-6; maybe TRBD2 (5 bases). The CDR3 loop spans 15 amino acids. The germline V and J ends were trimmed by 4 bases and 0 bases, with 11 bases remaining between them. Per the germline V gene, CDR1 is MNHNY and CDR2 is SVGAGI (reference sequence). The CDR3 bases are TGTGCCAGCAGTTCCCAGCGGAGGAGCACAGATACGCAGTATTTT. This sequence encodes CASSSQRRSTDTQYF.

The rearrangement joins TRBV7-8 to TRBJ2-1; 7 bases align to TRBD1. V shed 8 bases and J 6 bases; nucleotides not matched to a gene: 13. The CDR3 covers 15 residues. Per germline, CDR1 SGHVS and CDR2 FQNEAQ. As DNA, the CDR3 is TGTGCCAGCCATTTTCGACAGGGTCGGGGCAATGAGCAGTTCTTC. Amino acids: CASHFRQGRGNEQFF.

The chain is built from TRBV6-1 and TRBJ1-2, with D possibly matching TRBD1 (6 bases). V gave up 10 bases and J gave up 8 bases, with 20 bases separating them. CDR3 length: 13 amino acids. Germline lookup yields CDR1 MNHNS and CDR2 SASEGT. CDR3 protein: CATQETGPLGYTF. The CDR3, as DNA: TGTGCCACGCAGGAAACAGGGCCTCTCGGCTACACCTTC.

The chain has TRBV29-1 and TRBJ2-1; D call uncertain. V was clipped by 0 bases and J by 4 bases, with 16 bases between them. CDR1 is SQVTM and CDR2 is ANQGSEA in the germline V gene. This CDR3 contains 16 residues. The chain's CDR3 is CSVEDGAPLIYNEQFF. CDR3 DNA: TGCAGCGTTGAAGACGGAGCGCCTCTTATTTACAATGAGCAGTTCTTC.